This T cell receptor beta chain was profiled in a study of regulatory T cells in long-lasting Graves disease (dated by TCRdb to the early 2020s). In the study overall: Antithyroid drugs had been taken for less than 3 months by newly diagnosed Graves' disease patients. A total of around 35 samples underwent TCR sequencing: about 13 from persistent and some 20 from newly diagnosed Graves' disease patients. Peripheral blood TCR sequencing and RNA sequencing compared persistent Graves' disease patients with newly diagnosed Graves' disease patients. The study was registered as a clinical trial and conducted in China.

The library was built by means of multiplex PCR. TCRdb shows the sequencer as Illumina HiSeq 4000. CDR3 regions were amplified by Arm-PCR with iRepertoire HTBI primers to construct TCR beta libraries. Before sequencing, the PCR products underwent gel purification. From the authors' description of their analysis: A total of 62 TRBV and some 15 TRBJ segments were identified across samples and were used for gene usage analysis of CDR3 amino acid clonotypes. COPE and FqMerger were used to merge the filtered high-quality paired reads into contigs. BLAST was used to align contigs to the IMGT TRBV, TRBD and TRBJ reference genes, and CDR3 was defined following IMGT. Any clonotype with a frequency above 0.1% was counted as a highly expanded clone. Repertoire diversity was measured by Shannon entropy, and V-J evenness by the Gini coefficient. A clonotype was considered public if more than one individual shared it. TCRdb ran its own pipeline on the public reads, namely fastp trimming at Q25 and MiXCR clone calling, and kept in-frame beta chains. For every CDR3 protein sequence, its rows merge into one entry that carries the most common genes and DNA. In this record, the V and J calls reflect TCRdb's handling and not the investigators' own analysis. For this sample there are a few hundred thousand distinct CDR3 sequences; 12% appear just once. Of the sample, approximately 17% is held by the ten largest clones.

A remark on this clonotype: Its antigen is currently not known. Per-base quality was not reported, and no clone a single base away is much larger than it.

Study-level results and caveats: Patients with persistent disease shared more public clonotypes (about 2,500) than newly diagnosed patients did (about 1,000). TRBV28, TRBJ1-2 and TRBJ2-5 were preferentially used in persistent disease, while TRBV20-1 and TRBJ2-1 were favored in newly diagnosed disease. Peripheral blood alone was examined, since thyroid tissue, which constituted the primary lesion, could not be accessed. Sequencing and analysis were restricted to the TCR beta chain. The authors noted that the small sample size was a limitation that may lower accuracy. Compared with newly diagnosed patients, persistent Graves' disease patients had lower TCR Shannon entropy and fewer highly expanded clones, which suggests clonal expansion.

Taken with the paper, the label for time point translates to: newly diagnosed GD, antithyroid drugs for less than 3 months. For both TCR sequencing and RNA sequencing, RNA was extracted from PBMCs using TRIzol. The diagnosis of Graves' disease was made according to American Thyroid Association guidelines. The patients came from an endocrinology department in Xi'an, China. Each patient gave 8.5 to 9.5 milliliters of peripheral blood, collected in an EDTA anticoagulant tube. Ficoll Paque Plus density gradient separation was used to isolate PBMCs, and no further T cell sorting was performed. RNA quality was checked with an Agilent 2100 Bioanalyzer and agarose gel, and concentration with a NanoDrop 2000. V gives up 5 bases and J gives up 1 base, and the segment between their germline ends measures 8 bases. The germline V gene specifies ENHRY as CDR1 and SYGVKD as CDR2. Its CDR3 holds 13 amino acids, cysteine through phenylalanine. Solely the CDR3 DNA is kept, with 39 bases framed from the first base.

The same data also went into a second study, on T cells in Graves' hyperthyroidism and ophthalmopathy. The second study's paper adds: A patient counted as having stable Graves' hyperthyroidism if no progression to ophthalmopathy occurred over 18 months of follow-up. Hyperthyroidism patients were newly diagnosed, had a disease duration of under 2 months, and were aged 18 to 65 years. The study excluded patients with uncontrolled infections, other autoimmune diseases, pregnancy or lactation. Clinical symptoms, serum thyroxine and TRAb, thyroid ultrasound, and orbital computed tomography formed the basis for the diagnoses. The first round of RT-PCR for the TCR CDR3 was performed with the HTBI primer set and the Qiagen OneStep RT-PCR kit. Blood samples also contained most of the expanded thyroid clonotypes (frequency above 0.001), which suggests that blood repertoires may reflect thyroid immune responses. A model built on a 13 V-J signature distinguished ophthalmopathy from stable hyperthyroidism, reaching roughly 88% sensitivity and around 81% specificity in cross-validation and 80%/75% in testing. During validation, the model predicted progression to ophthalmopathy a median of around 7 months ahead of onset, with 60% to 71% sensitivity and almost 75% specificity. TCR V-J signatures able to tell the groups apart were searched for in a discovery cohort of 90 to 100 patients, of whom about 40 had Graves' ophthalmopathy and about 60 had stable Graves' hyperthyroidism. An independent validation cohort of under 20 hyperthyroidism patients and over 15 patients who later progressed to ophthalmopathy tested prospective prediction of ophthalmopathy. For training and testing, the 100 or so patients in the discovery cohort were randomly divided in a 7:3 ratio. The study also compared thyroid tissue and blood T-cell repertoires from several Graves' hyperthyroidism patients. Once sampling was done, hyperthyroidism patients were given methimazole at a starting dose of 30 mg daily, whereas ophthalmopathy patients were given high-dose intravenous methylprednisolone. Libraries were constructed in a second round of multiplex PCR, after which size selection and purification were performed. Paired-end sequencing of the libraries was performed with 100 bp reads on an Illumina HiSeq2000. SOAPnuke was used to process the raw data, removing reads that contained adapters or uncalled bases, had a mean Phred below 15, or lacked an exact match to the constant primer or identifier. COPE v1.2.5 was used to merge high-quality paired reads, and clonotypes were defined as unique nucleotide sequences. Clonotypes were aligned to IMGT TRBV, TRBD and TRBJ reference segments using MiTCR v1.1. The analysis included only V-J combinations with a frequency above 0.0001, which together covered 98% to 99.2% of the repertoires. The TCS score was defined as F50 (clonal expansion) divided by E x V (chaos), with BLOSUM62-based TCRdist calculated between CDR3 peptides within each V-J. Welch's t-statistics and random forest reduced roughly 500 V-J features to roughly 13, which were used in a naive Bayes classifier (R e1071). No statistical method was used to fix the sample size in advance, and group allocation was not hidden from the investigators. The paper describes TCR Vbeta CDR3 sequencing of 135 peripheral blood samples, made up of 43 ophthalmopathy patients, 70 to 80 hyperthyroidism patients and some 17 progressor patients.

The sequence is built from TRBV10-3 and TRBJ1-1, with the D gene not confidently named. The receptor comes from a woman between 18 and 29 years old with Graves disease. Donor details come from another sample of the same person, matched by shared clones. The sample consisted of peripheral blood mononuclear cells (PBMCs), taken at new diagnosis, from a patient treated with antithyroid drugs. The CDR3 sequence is CAISPISNTEAFF. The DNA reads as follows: TGTGCCATCAGTCCAATTTCGAACACTGAAGCTTTCTTT.